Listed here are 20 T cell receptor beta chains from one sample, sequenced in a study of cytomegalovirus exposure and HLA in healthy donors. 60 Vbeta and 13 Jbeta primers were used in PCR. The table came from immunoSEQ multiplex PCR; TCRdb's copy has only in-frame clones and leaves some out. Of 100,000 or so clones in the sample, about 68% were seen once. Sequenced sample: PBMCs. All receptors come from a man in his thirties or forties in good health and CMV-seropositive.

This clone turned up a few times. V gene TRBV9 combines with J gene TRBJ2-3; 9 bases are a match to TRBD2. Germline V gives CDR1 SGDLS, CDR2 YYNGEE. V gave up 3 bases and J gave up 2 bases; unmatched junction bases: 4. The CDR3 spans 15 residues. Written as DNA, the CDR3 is TGTGCCAGCAGCGCAAAGCGGGGGGTCACAGATACGCAGTATTTT. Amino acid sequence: CASSAKRGVTDTQYF.

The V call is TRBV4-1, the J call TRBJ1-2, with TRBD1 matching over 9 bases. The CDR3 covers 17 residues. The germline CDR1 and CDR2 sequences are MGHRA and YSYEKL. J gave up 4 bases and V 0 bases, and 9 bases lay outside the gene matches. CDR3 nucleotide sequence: TGCGCCAGCAGCCAAGATCCGGGACAGGGTAGCGCCTATGGCTACACCTTC. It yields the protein CASSQDPGQGSAYGYTF.

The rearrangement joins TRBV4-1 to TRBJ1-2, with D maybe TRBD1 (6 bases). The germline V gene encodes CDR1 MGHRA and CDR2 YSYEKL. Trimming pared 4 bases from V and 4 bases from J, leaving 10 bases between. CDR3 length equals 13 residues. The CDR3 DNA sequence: TGCGCCAGCAGCCCCCAGACAGGCTATGGCTACACCTTC. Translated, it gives CASSPQTGYGYTF.

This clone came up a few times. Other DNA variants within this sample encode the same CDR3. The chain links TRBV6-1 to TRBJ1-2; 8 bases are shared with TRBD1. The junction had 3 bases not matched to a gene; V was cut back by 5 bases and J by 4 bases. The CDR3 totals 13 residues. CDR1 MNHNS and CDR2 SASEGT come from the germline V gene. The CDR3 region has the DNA TGTGCCAGCAGTCCAGGGGGCGGCTATGGCTACACCTTC. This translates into CASSPGGGYGYTF.

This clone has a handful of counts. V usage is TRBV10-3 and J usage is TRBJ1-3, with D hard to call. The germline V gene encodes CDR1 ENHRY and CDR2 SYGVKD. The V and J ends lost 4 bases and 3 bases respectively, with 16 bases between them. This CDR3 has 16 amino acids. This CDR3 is CAISAAGINVGNTIYF. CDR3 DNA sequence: TGTGCCATCAGTGCCGCGGGGATAAATGTTGGAAACACCATATATTTT.

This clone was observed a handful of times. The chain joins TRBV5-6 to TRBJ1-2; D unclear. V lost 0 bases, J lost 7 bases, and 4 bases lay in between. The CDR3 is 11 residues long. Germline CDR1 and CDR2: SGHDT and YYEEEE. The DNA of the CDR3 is TGTGCCAGCAGCTTGGCCCGTGGCTACACCTTC. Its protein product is CASSLARGYTF.

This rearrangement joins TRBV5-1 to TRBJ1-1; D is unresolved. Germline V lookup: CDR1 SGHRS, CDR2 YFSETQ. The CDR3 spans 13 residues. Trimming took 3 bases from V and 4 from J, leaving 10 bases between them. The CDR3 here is CASSWEGSTEAFF. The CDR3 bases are TGCGCCAGCAGCTGGGAGGGTTCCACTGAAGCTTTCTTT. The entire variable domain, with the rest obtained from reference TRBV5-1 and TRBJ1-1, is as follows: KAGVTQTPRYLIKTRGQQVTLSCSPISGHRSVSWYQQTPGQGLQFLFEYFSETQRNKGNFPGRFSGRQFSNSRSEMNVSTLELGDSALYLCASSWEGSTEAFFGQGTRLTVV.

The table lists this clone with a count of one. The CDR3 DNA is TGTGCCAGCAGCCAGAGGGGGACGGACCTCTATGGCTACACCTTC. Amino acid sequence: CASSQRGTDLYGYTF. The chain is built from TRBV5-8 and TRBJ1-2, with D possibly TRBD1 on 6 matching bases. Trimming stripped 4 bases from V and 4 bases from J, with 17 bases between. The CDR3 is 15 residues long. CDR1 and CDR2 (germline): SGHTS, YDEGEE. The whole variable domain, remainder taken from reference TRBV5-8 and TRBJ1-2, is EAGVTQSPTHLIKTRGQQATLRCSPISGHTSVYWYQQALGLGLQFLLWYDEGEERNRGNFPPRFSGRQFPNYSSELNVNALELEDSALYLCASSQRGTDLYGYTFGSGTRLTVV.

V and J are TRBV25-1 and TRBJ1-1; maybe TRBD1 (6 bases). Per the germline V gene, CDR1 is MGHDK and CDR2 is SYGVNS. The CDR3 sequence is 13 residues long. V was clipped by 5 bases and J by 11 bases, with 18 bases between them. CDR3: CASSPKDSPGAFF. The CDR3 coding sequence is TGTGCCAGCAGTCCCAAGGACAGTCCTGGGGCTTTCTTT.

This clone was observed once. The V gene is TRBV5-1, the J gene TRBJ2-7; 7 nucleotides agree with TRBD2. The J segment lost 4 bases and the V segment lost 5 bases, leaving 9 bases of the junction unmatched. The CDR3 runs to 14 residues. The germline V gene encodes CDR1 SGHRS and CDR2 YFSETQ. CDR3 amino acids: CASSPGGEGYEQYF. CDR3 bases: TGCGCCAGCAGTCCAGGTGGGGAGGGGTACGAGCAGTACTTC.

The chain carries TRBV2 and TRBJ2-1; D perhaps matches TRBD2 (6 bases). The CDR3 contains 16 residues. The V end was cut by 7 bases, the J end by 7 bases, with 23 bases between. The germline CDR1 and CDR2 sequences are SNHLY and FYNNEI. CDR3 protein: CASTEPLESDYNEQFF. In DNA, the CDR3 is TGTGCCAGCACCGAACCCCTCGAGTCGGACTATAATGAGCAGTTCTTC.

CDR3 DNA: TGTGCCAGCAGTAGCCCTACGCTTAACACCGGGGAGCTGTTTTTT. Translating it yields CASSSPTLNTGELFF. This chain links TRBV6-6 with TRBJ2-2; no clear D gene. This CDR3 spans 15 amino acids. The V and J ends lost 5 bases and 2 bases respectively, with 12 bases between them. Germline V CDR1 and CDR2: MNHNY, SVGAGI (reference sequence).

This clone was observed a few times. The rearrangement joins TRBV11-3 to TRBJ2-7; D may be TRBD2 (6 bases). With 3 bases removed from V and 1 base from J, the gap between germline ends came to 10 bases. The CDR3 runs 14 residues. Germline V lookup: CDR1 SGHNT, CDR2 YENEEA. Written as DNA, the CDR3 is TGTGCCAGCAGCTTGCCGGGGGAATCCTACGAGCAGTACTTC. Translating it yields CASSLPGESYEQYF.

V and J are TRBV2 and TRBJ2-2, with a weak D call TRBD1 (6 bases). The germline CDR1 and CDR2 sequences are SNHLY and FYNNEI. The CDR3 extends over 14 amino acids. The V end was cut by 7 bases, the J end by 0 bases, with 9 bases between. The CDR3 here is CASTGTPNTGELFF. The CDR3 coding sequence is TGTGCCAGCACCGGGACACCGAACACCGGGGAGCTGTTTTTT.

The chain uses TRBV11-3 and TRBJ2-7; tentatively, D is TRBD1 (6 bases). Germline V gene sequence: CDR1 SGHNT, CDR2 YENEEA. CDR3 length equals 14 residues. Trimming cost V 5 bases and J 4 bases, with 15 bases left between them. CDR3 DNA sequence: TGTGCCAGCAGCGTCACAGGGTCTTATTACGAGCAGTACTTC. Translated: CASSVTGSYYEQYF.

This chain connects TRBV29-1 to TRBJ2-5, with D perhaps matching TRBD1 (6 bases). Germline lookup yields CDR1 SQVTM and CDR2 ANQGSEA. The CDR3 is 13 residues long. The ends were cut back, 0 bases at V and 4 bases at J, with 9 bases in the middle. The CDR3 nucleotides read TGCAGCGTTGAAGAGGACAGACGAGAGACCCAGTACTTC. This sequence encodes CSVEEDRRETQYF.

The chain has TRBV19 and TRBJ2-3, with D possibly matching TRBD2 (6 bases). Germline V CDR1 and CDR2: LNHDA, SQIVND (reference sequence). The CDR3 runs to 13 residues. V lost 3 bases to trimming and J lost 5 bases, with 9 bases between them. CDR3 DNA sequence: TGTGCCAGTAGTATCCCGGGAGTAGATACGCAGTATTTT. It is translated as CASSIPGVDTQYF.

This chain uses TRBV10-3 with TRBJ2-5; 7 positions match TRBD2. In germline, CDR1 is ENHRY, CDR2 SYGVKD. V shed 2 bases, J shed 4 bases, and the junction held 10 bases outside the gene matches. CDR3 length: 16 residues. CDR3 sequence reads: CAISEGASGEVETQYF. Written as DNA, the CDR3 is TGTGCCATCAGTGAGGGGGCTAGCGGAGAGGTAGAGACCCAGTACTTC.

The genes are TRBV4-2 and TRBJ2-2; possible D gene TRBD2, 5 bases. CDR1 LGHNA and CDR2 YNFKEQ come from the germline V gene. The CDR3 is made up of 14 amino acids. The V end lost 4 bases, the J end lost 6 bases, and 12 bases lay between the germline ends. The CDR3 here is CASSPRRSPGELFF. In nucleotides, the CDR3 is TGTGCCAGCAGCCCCAGGAGGAGCCCCGGGGAGCTGTTTTTT.

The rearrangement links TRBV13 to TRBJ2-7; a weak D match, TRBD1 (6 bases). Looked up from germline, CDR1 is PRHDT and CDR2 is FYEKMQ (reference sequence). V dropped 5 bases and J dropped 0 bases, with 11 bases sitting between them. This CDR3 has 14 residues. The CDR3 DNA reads TGTGCCAGCAGCCGTGGGACAACCTCCTACGAGCAGTACTTC. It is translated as CASSRGTTSYEQYF.